The sequence of this T cell receptor beta chain was determined in a study of T cell responses to AZD1222 COVID-19 vaccine. Study-wide findings and caveats: Donor demographics were predominantly white British with a female majority; clonal diversity may be underestimated.

Generated by immunoSEQ multiplex PCR, the TCRdb table keeps only in-frame clones and is missing some. The sample includes more than 70,000 clones, less than 95% of them seen just once. Germline V gene data show CDR1 as SGHAT and CDR2 as FQNNGV. V gave up 4 bases and J gave up 7 bases, with 25 bases separating them. The CDR3 runs to 18 residues. Concerning this clone: Its cognate antigen is unknown.

The TCR comes from an adult who received the AZD1222 COVID-19 vaccine. The specimen was peripheral blood, collected 28 days after the second AZD1222 dose. The chain carries TRBV11-2 and TRBJ1-4; perhaps TRBD1 as D (5 bases). CDR3 coding DNA: TGTGCCAGCAGCTCAAGTGCCGGGACCTCGGCTTTAACTGAAAAACTGTTTTTT. Its translation is CASSSSAGTSALTEKLFF.